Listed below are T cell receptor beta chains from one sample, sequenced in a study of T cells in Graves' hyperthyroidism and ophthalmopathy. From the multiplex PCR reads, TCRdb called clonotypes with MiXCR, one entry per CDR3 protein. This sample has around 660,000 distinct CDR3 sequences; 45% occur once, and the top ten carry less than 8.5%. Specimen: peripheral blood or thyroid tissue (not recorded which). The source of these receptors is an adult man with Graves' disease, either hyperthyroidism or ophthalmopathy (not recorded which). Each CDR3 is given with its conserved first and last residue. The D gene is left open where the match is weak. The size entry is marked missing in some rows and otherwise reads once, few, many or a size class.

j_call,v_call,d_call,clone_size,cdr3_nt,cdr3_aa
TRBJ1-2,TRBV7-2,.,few,TGTGCCAGCAGTTTTTCTACAGCTGGGGGCGGTGGCTACACCTTC,CASSFSTAGGGGYTF
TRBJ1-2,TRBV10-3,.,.,TGTGCCATCAGTGATGCTGCAGGGGCGCGCTATGGCTACACCTTC,CAISDAAGARYGYTF
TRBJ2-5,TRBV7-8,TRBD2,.,TGTGCCAGCAGCTCGCCGGGACTAGCGGGAGTAGGTCGAGAGACCCAGTACTTC,CASSSPGLAGVGRETQYF
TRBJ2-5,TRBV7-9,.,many,TGTGCCAGCAGCTCTCCAGGAGAAGAGACCCAGTACTTC,CASSSPGEETQYF
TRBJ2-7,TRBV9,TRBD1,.,TGTGCTAGCGTAACACAGGGGCTTGGGTACGAGCAGTACTTC,CASVTQGLGYEQYF
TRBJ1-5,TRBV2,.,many,TGTGCCAGCAGGGACAGAATAAGCAATCAGCCCCAGCATTTT,CASRDRISNQPQHF
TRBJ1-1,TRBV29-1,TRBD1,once,TGCAGCGTTTTCCGGGACAGGGCGGAGGGAGCTTTCTTT,CSVFRDRAEGAFF
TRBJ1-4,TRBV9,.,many,TGTGCCAGCAGCCCCGGCCGGACGGCAACTAATGAAAAACTGTTTTTT,CASSPGRTATNEKLFF
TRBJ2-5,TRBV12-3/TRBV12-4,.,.,TGTGCCAGCAGGCACAGTTCCCAAGAGACCCAGTACTTC,CASRHSSQETQYF
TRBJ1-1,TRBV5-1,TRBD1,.,TGCGCCAGCAGCTTGGGGACAGGGAGGGAGGAAGCTTTCTTT,CASSLGTGREEAFF
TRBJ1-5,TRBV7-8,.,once,TGTGCCACCAGTCCCTCAGGGAGGGTTCAGCCCCAGCATTTT,CATSPSGRVQPQHF
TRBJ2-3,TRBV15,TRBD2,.,TGTGCCACCAGCAGAGATCCCCCCGGGAGGATCCCTAGCACAGATACGCAGTATTTT,CATSRDPPGRIPSTDTQYF
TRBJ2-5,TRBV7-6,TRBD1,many,TGTGCCAGCAGCCTATGGACAGGGGGAGACCAAGAGACCCAGTACTTC,CASSLWTGGDQETQYF
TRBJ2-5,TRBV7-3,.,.,TGTGCCAGCAGCTTATGGGCGGGGTACCAAGAGACCCAGTACTTC,CASSLWAGYQETQYF
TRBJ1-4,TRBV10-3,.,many,TGTGCCGCATCATTCGGGGGAACTAATGAAAAACTGTTTTTT,CAASFGGTNEKLFF
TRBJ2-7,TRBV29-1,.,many,TGCAGCGTTGCAGAGACCTACGAGCAGTACTTC,CSVAETYEQYF
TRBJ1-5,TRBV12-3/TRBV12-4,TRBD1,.,TGTGCCAGCAGTTTATGGACAGGGGGCAGAGGGGGCAATCAGCCCCAGCATTTT,CASSLWTGGRGGNQPQHF
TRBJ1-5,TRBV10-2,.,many,TGCGCCAGCAGTGAGTCGGAGGGGCCCCAGCATTTT,CASSESEGPQHF
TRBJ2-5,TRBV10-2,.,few,TGCGCCAGCCGGGGGACGCGAGAGACCCAGTACTTC,CASRGTRETQYF
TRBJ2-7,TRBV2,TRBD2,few,TGTGCCAGCAGGTTGGGACTAGCGGGCGAGCAGTACTTC,CASRLGLAGEQYF
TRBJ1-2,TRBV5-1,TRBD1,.,TGCGCCAGCAGCGGGGACAGCCCAGTCTTACGCTACACCTTC,CASSGDSPVLRYTF
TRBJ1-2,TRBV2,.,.,TGTGCCAGCCTCCCTCCCGGCAGGGGCGGGAATGGCTACACCTTC,CASLPPGRGGNGYTF